These T cell receptor beta chains were read from a single sample in a study of T cell repertoires in cytomegalovirus infection. TCRdb processed the reads anew with MiXCR; each CDR3 protein has one entry. Here the sample spans 640,000 or so distinct CDR3 sequences, 30% to 35% being singletons. Their antigens remain unidentified. This sample comprised cultured PBMCs, obtained from culture after CMV antigen stimulation. These receptors originate from a human donor in good health (CMV status not recorded). Some clones in this sample may be carry-over from other donors' samples. Each CDR3 is given with its conserved first and last residue. Fields, in order: clone size, D gene, V gene, J gene, CDR3 DNA, CDR3 protein. A D gene is named only where the DNA matches it firmly. Only some rows state a clone size, as once, few, many or a class for expanded clones.

few	NA	TRBV2	TRBJ1-6	TGTGCCAGCAGTGATGTTGGCAGGCCGAATTCACCCCTCCACTTT	CASSDVGRPNSPLHF
few	NA	TRBV6-1	TRBJ1-1	TGTGCCAGCCGCGGCTCGAACACTGAAGCTTTCTTT	CASRGSNTEAFF
few	NA	TRBV11-2	TRBJ1-1	TGTGCCAGCAGCTTTCTGTGGGACACTGAAGCTTTCTTT	CASSFLWDTEAFF
few	NA	TRBV19	TRBJ1-5	TGTGCCAGGAGACCTCTGAGACTTTCTCAGCCCCAGCATTTT	CARRPLRLSQPQHF
NA	NA	TRBV2	TRBJ2-1	TGTGCCAGCAGTGGGGGCGGGATGGGCTCGGGGCAGTTCTTC	CASSGGGMGSGQFF
NA	NA	TRBV11-2	TRBJ2-7	TGTGCCAGCAGCTCGACGACAGTAAGGGGCTACGAGCAGTACTTC	CASSSTTVRGYEQYF
many	NA	TRBV7-2	TRBJ2-3	TGTGCCAGCAGCTTCCAGCCCACAGATACGCAGTATTTT	CASSFQPTDTQYF
few	NA	TRBV4-2	TRBJ1-2	TGTGCCAGCAGCCAAACCGACAGCTATGGCTACACCTTC	CASSQTDSYGYTF
NA	TRBD2	TRBV10-3	TRBJ2-3	TGTGCCACCCGCGGGAGTCCAACAGATACGCAGTATTTT	CATRGSPTDTQYF
NA	TRBD2	TRBV7-2	TRBJ2-1	TGTGCCAGCAGCCCTGATAGCGGGAGAAATGAGCAGTTCTTC	CASSPDSGRNEQFF
NA	TRBD2	TRBV11-2	TRBJ2-1	TGTGCCAGTAGCCGTAGCGGGAGGGCCCACGGTTACAATGAGCAGTTCTTC	CASSRSGRAHGYNEQFF
once	NA	TRBV28	TRBJ1-4	TGTGCCAGCAGTCTCGGAGGACAACTTAATGAAAAACTGTTTTTT	CASSLGGQLNEKLFF
few	TRBD1	TRBV19	TRBJ2-1	TGTGCCAGCAGGGACAGGGGGCTTTCGGGTGAGCAGTTCTTC	CASRDRGLSGEQFF
NA	TRBD2	TRBV7-2	TRBJ2-3	TGTGCCAGCAGCTTACGGGACTACGGTACGCAGTATTTT	CASSLRDYGTQYF
NA	TRBD2	TRBV7-9	TRBJ2-1	TGTGCCAGCAGCACCGGTGGGACTAGTATCTACAATGAGCAGTTCTTC	CASSTGGTSIYNEQFF
few	NA	TRBV2	TRBJ1-1	TGTGCCAGCAGGGGACATGGGGCGCGTTCGGACACTGAAGCTTTCTTT	CASRGHGARSDTEAFF
many	NA	TRBV7-2	TRBJ2-6	TGTGCCAGCAGCGTAACGACCTCTGGGGCCAACGTCCTGACTTTC	CASSVTTSGANVLTF
few	NA	TRBV7-2	TRBJ2-3	TGTGCCAGCAGCTGGTCAGGGACCGATACGCAGTATTTT	CASSWSGTDTQYF
NA	TRBD1	TRBV10-3	TRBJ2-1	TGTGCCATCAAACCAGGGGGCGCAGATAATGAGCAGTTCTTC	CAIKPGGADNEQFF
NA	TRBD1	TRBV15	TRBJ2-7	TGTGCCACCCGCGACAGGGAAGAGCAGTACTTC	CATRDREEQYF
few	NA	TRBV20-1	TRBJ2-5	TGCAGCGCCCAAAAAGAGACCCAGTACTTC	CSAQKETQYF
NA	NA	TRBV18	TRBJ1-4	TGTGCCAGCTCACCATCCCATGAAAAACTGTTTTTT	CASSPSHEKLFF
few	NA	TRBV12-3/TRBV12-4	TRBJ2-4	TGTGCCAGCAGTTCCGGACAGCAAAACATTCAGTACTTC	CASSSGQQNIQYF
NA	TRBD1	TRBV5-1	TRBJ2-7	TGCGCCAGCAGCTTCCCCGGGACAGGGAACGAGCAGTACTTC	CASSFPGTGNEQYF
few	NA	TRBV28	TRBJ1-1	TGTGCCAGCAGTTTTCAGGGGAGAACTGAAGCTTTCTTT	CASSFQGRTEAFF
many	NA	TRBV7-2	TRBJ1-2	TGTGCCAGCAGCTTATCCCCAGGCGGCTATGGCTACACCTTC	CASSLSPGGYGYTF
few	NA	TRBV4-3	TRBJ2-2	TGCGCCAGCAGCCAAGATTACAACACCGGGGAGCTGTTTTTT	CASSQDYNTGELFF
NA	NA	TRBV6-5	TRBJ1-3	TGTGCCAGCAGTTACGATCCAGGGCCAGGAAACACCATATATTTT	CASSYDPGPGNTIYF
NA	NA	TRBV7-6	TRBJ2-1	TGTGCCAGCAGCGGGGGATGGCTACAGTTCTTC	CASSGGWLQFF
NA	NA	TRBV18	TRBJ1-1	TGTGCCAGCTCACCGGGATCTCTCTGGGGGAAGGACATGGACGGGAACACTGAAGCTTTCTTT	CASSPGSLWGKDMDGNTEAFF
NA	NA	TRBV28	TRBJ2-5	TGTGCCAGCAGTCTCCCCCCTCCCCGGAGGGAGACCCAGTACTTC	CASSLPPPRRETQYF
NA	TRBD2	TRBV20-1	TRBJ2-1	TGCAGTGCTTTTGGACTAGCGGTCTACAATGAGCAGTTCTTC	CSAFGLAVYNEQFF
few	NA	TRBV7-8	TRBJ2-7	TGTGCCAGCAGCTTAGTCGGGTGGTACGAGCAGTACTTC	CASSLVGWYEQYF
NA	NA	TRBV2	TRBJ2-5	TGTGCCAGCAGTGAATCGGAGGGGGGCCAAGAGACCCAGTACTTC	CASSESEGGQETQYF
many	NA	TRBV7-2	TRBJ2-3	TGTGCCAGCAGCATTAGGGGGAGGACTTTCACAGATACGCAGTATTTT	CASSIRGRTFTDTQYF
NA	NA	TRBV6-1	TRBJ2-6	TGTGCCAGCTCCCCTGGAGCTCCCCGTACTGGGGCCAACGTCCTGACTTTC	CASSPGAPRTGANVLTF